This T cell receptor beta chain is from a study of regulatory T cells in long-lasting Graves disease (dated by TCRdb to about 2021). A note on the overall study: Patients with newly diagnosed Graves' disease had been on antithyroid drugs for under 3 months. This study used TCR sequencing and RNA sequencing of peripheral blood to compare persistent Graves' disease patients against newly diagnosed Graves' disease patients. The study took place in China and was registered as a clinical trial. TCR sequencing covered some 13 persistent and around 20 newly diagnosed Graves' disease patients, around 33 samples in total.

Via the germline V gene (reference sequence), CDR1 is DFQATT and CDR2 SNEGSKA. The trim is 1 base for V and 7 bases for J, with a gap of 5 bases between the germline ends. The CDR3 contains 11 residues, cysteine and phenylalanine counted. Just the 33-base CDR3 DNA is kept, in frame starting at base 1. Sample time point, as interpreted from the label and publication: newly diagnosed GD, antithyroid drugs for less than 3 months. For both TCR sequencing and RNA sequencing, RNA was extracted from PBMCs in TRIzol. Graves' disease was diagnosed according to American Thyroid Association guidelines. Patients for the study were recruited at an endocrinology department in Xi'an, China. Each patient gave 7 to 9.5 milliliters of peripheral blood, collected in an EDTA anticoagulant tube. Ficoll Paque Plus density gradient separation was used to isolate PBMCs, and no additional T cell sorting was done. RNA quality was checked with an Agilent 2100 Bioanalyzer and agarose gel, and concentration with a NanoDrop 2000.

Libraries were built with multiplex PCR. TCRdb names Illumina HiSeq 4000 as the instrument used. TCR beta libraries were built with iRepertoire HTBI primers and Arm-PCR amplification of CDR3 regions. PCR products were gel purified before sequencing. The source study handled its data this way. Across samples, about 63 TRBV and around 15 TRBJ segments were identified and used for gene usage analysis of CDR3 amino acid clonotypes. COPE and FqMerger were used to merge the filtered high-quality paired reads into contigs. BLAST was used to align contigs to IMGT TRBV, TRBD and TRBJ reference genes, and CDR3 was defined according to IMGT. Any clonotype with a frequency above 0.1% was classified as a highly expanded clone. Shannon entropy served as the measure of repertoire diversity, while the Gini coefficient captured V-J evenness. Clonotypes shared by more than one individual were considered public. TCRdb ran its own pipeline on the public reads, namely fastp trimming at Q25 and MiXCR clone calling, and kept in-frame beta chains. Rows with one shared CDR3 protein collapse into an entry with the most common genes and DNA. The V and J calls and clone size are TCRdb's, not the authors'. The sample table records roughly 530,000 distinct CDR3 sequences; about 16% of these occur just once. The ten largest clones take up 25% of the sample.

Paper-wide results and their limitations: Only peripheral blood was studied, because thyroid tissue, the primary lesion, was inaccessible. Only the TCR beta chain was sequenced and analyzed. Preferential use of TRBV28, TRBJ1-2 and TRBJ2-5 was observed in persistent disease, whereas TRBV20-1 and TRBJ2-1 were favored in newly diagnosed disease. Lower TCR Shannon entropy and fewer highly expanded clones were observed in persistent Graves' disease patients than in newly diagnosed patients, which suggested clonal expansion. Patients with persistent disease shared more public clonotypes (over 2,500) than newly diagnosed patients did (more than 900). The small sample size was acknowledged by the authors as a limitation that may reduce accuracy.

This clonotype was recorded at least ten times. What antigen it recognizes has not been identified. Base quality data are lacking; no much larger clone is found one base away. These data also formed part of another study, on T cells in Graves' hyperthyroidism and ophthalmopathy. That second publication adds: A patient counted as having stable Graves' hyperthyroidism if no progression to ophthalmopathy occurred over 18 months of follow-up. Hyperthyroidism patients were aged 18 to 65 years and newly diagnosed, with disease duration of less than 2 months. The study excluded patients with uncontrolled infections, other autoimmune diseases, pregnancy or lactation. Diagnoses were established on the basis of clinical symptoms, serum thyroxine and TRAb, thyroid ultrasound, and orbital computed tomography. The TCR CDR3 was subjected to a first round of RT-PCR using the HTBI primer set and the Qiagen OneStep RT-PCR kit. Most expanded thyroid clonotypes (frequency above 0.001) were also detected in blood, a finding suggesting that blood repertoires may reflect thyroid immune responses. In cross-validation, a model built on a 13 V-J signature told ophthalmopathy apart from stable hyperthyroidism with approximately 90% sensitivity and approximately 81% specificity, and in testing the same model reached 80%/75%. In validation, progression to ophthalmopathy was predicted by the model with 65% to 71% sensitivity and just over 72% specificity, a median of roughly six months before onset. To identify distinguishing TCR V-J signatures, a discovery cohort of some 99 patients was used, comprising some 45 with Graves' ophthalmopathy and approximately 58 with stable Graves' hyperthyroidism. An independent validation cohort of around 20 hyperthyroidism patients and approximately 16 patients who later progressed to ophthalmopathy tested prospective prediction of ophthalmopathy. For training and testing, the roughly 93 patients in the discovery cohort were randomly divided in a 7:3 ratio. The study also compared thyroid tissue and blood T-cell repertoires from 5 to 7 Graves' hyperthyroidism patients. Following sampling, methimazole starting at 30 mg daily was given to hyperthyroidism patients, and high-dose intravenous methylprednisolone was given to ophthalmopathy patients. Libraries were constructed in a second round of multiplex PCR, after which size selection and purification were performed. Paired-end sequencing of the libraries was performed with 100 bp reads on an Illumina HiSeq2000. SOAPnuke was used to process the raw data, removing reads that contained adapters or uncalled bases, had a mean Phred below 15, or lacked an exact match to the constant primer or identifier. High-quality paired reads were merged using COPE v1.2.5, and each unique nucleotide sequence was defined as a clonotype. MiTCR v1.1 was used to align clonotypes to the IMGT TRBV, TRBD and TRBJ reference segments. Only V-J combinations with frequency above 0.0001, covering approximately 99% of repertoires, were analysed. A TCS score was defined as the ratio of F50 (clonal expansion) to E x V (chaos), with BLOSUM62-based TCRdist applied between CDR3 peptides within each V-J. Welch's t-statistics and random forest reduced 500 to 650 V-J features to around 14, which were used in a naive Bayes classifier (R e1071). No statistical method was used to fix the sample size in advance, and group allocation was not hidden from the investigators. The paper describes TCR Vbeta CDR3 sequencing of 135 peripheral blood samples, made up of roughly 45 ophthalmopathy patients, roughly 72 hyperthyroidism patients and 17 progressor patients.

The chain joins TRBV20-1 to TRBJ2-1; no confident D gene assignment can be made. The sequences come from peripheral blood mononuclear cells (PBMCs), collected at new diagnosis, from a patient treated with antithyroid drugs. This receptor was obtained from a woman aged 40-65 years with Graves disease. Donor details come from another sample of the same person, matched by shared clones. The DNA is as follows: TGCAGTGCTAGAGCGTTGAATGAGCAGTTCTTC. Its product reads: CSARALNEQFF.